These 15 T cell receptor beta chains came from one sample sequenced in a study of post-analysis software for immune sequencing data. Study-level results: Roughly 5 TRBV segments (TRBV5-6, TRBV5-1 and TRBV20-1 among them) occurred more frequently in patients than in controls.

Their antigens are not known. Researchers reported that TCR beta cDNA libraries carried unique molecular identifiers. TCRdb re-derived calls from the PCR reads in MiXCR, one entry per CDR3 protein. The table includes 700,000 to 800,000 distinct CDR3 sequences, 25% to 30% detected once. Sequenced: blood. These receptors originate from a girl under 18 with multiple sclerosis.

Comments on this clonotype: One junction end does not reproduce the germline sequence, and a read error may be involved. V is TRBV12-3 or TRBV12-4 and J is TRBJ2-5, with 9 positions matching TRBD2. The CDR3 extends over 15 amino acids. Here the CDR3 reads CASRLAGDVQETQYF. As DNA, the CDR3 is TGTGCCAGCAGGTTAGCGGGGGATGTCCAAGAGACCCAGTACTTC.

The chain couples TRBV28 to TRBJ1-5; D is uncertain. From germline, CDR1 is MDHEN and CDR2 SYDVKM. Trimming cost V 5 bases and J 1 base, with 9 bases left between them. The CDR3 is made up of 14 amino acids. This CDR3 is CASSVQQSNQPQHF. CDR3 nucleotide sequence: TGTGCCAGCAGTGTCCAACAGAGCAATCAGCCCCAGCATTTT.

This clonotype was found a few times. The chain links TRBV20-1 to TRBJ2-5, with D tentatively TRBD2 (6 bases). The V end was cut by 1 base, the J end by 5 bases, with 23 bases between. Germline values: CDR1 DFQATT, CDR2 SNEGSKA (reference sequence). This CDR3 has 17 residues. CDR3 sequence: CSARGQGSGGGIETQYF. Here the CDR3 DNA reads TGCAGTGCTAGAGGCCAAGGGAGCGGAGGAGGGATCGAGACCCAGTACTTC.

Note on this clonotype: Without the conserved terminal phenylalanine or tryptophan, this CDR3 likely stems from a read error. The chain has TRBV27 and TRBJ2-7, with D unresolved. The V end lost 6 bases, the J end lost 0 bases, and 18 bases lay between the germline ends. This CDR3 has 16 residues. Per the germline V gene, CDR1 is MNHEY and CDR2 is SMNVEV (reference sequence). CDR3 protein: CASRRALFPSSYEQYL. CDR3 in DNA: TGTGCCAGCAGGAGAGCGTTATTCCCAAGCTCCTACGAGCAGTACCTC.

In this sample, this clonotype turned up many times. The genes are TRBV5-5 and TRBJ2-5; no firm D call. Germline CDR1 is SGHKS and CDR2 is YYEKEE (reference sequence). The V end lost 3 bases, the J end lost 5 bases, and 8 bases lay between the germline ends. CDR3 length: 12 residues. This CDR3 reads CASSYRRETQYF. The DNA for the CDR3 is TGTGCCAGCAGCTACCGGCGGGAGACCCAGTACTTC.

The rearrangement joins TRBV20-1 to TRBJ2-1; TRBD1 matches 8 bases. Unmatched junction bases numbered 9, after V lost 3 bases and J lost 8 bases. Germline CDR1 and CDR2: DFQATT and SNEGSKA (reference sequence). The length of the CDR3 is 14 residues. The CDR3 reads CSASFQGAIDEQFF. In DNA form, the CDR3 reads TGCAGTGCTAGTTTCCAGGGGGCGATCGATGAGCAGTTCTTC.

This chain connects TRBV11-2 to TRBJ1-4; no clear D gene. The CDR3 runs 12 residues. Deletions cut 1 base from V and 12 bases from J, with 9 bases between. Looked up from germline, CDR1 is SGHAT and CDR2 is FQNNGV. For the CDR3, the DNA is TGTGCCAGCAGCTTAGGTCGGTGGGAACTGTTTTTT. This translates into CASSLGRWELFF.

The V and J genes are TRBV10-3 and TRBJ2-2, with 7 bases that match TRBD1. The CDR3 has 14 amino acids. The V gene's germline CDR1 is ENHRY and CDR2 SYGVKD. Trimming took 4 bases from V and 7 from J; bases not matched to a gene: 6. The CDR3 sequence: CAISGNRGVGELFF. CDR3 coding DNA: TGTGCCATCAGTGGTAACAGGGGCGTCGGGGAGCTGTTTTTT.

This sequence joins TRBV5-1 and TRBJ2-7; TRBD2 matches 11 bases. The DNA end is more similar to TRBJ2-5, so the J call may be wrong. CDR3 length equals 16 residues. CDR1 is SGHRS and CDR2 is YFSETQ in the germline V gene. The CDR3 sequence is CASSLWPSGRRETQYF. DNA for the CDR3: TGCGCCAGCAGCTTGTGGCCTAGCGGGAGGAGGGAGACCCAGTACTTC.

The V call is TRBV20-1, the J call TRBJ1-5; 8 bases are a match to TRBD1. With V trimmed by 2 bases and J by 1 base, 4 bases remained unmatched. Germline CDR1 is DFQATT and CDR2 is SNEGSKA (reference sequence). The length of the CDR3 is 15 residues. CDR3 loop: CSARPTGGSNQPQHF. Written as DNA, the CDR3 is TGCAGTGCTAGACCCACAGGGGGGAGCAATCAGCCCCAGCATTTT.

This chain joins TRBV6-6 and TRBJ2-5, with TRBD1 as a possible D gene (5 bases). Germline V gene sequence: CDR1 MNHNY, CDR2 SVGAGI (reference sequence). Trimming removed 8 bases from V and 1 base from J, with 17 bases in between. This CDR3 contains 15 residues. CDR3 in DNA: TGTGCCAGCTCCAAAAGGGGCGTCCCCCAAGAGACCCAGTACTTC. Its protein is CASSKRGVPQETQYF.

This chain joins TRBV3-1 and TRBJ2-5; 9 bases map to TRBD1. V dropped 3 bases and J dropped 4; count of bases not matched to a gene: 9. CDR1 is LGHDT and CDR2 is YNNKEL in the germline V gene (reference sequence). The CDR3 consists of 16 residues. The CDR3 reads CASSHETRDRVETQYF. Here the CDR3 DNA reads TGTGCCAGCAGCCACGAGACCCGGGACAGGGTAGAGACCCAGTACTTC.

The chain combines TRBV20-1 with TRBJ2-7; TRBD1 might be the D (6 bases). Trimming took 6 bases from V and 2 from J, leaving 17 bases between them. The germline gives CDR1 DFQATT, CDR2 SNEGSKA (reference sequence). CDR3 length: 14 amino acids. CDR3 sequence (DNA): TGCAGTGCAACGATCTTCGACAGGACCTACGAGCAGTACTTC. Translated: CSATIFDRTYEQYF.

This clonotype was observed a few times. The chain employs TRBV3-1 and TRBJ1-6; 10 positions match TRBD1. This CDR3 contains 17 residues. Unmatched junction bases numbered 2, after V lost 0 bases and J lost 3 bases. Germline lookup yields CDR1 LGHDT and CDR2 YNNKEL (reference sequence). The CDR3 reads CASSQEGTGVYNSPLHF. CDR3 nucleotides: TGTGCCAGCAGCCAAGAGGGGACAGGGGTCTATAATTCACCCCTCCACTTT.

In this sample, this clonotype turned up a few times. The rearrangement joins TRBV20-1 to TRBJ2-5; 10 nucleotides agree with TRBD1. CDR3 length: 15 residues. V lost 3 bases, J lost 4 bases, and 8 bases stayed unmatched. Germline V gene lookup returns CDR1 DFQATT and CDR2 SNEGSKA (reference sequence). The DNA of the CDR3 is TGCAGTGCTAGTTGGGGGACAGGGGCGGGAGAGACCCAGTACTTC. Its protein is CSASWGTGAGETQYF.